The rows below give T cell receptor beta chains drawn from one sample of a study of cytomegalovirus exposure and HLA in healthy donors. The assay was immunoSEQ multiplex PCR, and TCRdb's table has in-frame clones only and misses some. This sample has around 120,000 clones, with 80% found just once. Sequencing used PBMCs. The receptors derive from a man aged 30 to 45 in good health and CMV-seronegative. The CDR3 runs from the conserved cysteine through the conserved F or W. D genes are given only for firm matches. The size of a clone is reported for some rows only, either as once, few or many, or as a class for expanded clones.

clone_size j_call d_call v_call cdr3_nt cdr3_aa
once TRBJ2-7 TRBD1 TRBV19 TGTGCCAGTAGTGCCCGGGACAGGGACTACGAGCAGTACTTC CASSARDRDYEQYF
. TRBJ1-2 TRBD1 TRBV19 TGTGCCAGTAGCGAGATACAGGGGAGCGACTATGGCTACACCTTC CASSEIQGSDYGYTF
. TRBJ2-5 TRBD2 TRBV9 TGTGCCAGCAGCGTAGGACTAGCGGGAGGGGAAGAGACCCAGTACTTC CASSVGLAGGEETQYF
. TRBJ2-4 . TRBV6-1 TGTGCCAGCAGTGAGGGGACAATAGCGCTAGCCAAAAACATTCAGTACTTC CASSEGTIALAKNIQYF
. TRBJ1-4 TRBD1 TRBV7-2 TGTGCCAGCAGCTTTTCGACAGGGATGGGAGAAAAACTGTTTTTT CASSFSTGMGEKLFF
few TRBJ2-5 TRBD2 TRBV9 TGTGCCAGCAGCGTAGGCGGGAGGACCCAAGAGACCCAGTACTTC CASSVGGRTQETQYF
few TRBJ2-1 . TRBV2 TGTGCCAGCGGCGCTGCCGGGAGCTACAATGAGCAGTTCTTC CASGAAGSYNEQFF
. TRBJ2-1 TRBD1 TRBV14 TGTGCCAGCAGCCAAGGGGACAGGGGTTGGGATGAGCAGTTCTTC CASSQGDRGWDEQFF
few TRBJ1-1 . TRBV28 TGTGCCAGCAAGGATCGGGGTATCACTGAAGCTTTCTTT CASKDRGITEAFF
. TRBJ1-1 . TRBV18 TGTGCCAGCTCACAAGACAGTTTGAACACTGAAGCTTTCTTT CASSQDSLNTEAFF
. TRBJ2-7 TRBD2 TRBV6-5 TGTGCCAGCAGTTACGTAGTAGCGGGAGGGTCTGAGCAGTACTTC CASSYVVAGGSEQYF
. TRBJ2-3 TRBD1 TRBV18 TGTGCCAGCTCCAGGTACAGGGGAGATACGCAGTATTTT CASSRYRGDTQYF
. TRBJ1-2 . TRBV7-9 TGTGCCAGCAGCTTAGCATGGGGGGAGGGCTACACCTTC CASSLAWGEGYTF
. TRBJ2-7 . TRBV27 TGTGCCAGCAGTTTAGGACTGCACTCCTACGAGCAGTACTTC CASSLGLHSYEQYF
. TRBJ2-1 TRBD2 TRBV18 TGTGCCAGCTCAGATGAACTTGGACTAGCGGGTTACAATGAGCAGTTCTTC CASSDELGLAGYNEQFF
few TRBJ2-1 TRBD1 TRBV5-1 TGCGCCAGCAGCGCGGGACAGGGGAACAATGAGCAGTTCTTC CASSAGQGNNEQFF
once TRBJ2-5 . TRBV12-5 TGTGCTAGTGTCCGGGGGGCAGAAGAGACCCAGTACTTC CASVRGAEETQYF
. TRBJ1-2 . TRBV6-1 TGTGCCAGCAGGGGGAGCGAGTTTAACTATGGCTACCCCTTC CASRGSEFNYGYPF
once TRBJ1-5 . TRBV7-2 TGTGCCAGCAGCTTATCGGCAGGGAAAAATCAGCCCCAGCATTTT CASSLSAGKNQPQHF
. TRBJ2-2 TRBD2 TRBV5-4 TGTGCCAGCAGCTTTGCCATAGCGGGATCATCAACCGGGGAGCTGTTTTTT CASSFAIAGSSTGELFF
. TRBJ2-1 . TRBV19 TGTGCCAGTAGTATAGTAGTCCGGGTAGAGCAGTTCTTC CASSIVVRVEQFF
. TRBJ2-3 TRBD1 TRBV6-6 TGTGCCAGCAGTTACTCCCCGGGACAGCTCACAGATACGCAGTATTTT CASSYSPGQLTDTQYF
. TRBJ2-3 TRBD1 TRBV4-1 TGCGCCAGCAGCCAAGGGTTCACCGGGACAGGCACAGATACGCAGTATTTT CASSQGFTGTGTDTQYF
. TRBJ2-7 TRBD2 TRBV29-1 TGCAGCGTTGCTCAGCGGGGCTACGAGCAGTACTTC CSVAQRGYEQYF
few TRBJ1-1 . TRBV7-3 TGTGCCAGCAGCCTGGGGGCAGGGAACACTGAAGCTTTCTTT CASSLGAGNTEAFF
. TRBJ2-1 TRBD1 TRBV30 TGTGCCTGGACAGTCGGGACAGGCTCCTACAATGAGCAGTTCTTC CAWTVGTGSYNEQFF
. TRBJ2-7 TRBD2 TRBV19 TGTGCCAGTAGTATCGCGGGAGTCCACGAGCAGTACTTC CASSIAGVHEQYF
. TRBJ2-7 TRBD2 TRBV7-2 TGTGCCAGCAGCTTAGCGGCGGGAGTAGGCTCCTACGAGCAGTACTTC CASSLAAGVGSYEQYF
. TRBJ1-5 . TRBV27 TGTGCCAGCAGTTCCACGGGGAATCAGCCCCAGAATTTT CASSSTGNQPQNF
. TRBJ2-5 . TRBV9 TGTGCCAGCAGCGACTTTGTGGGAGGAGAGACCCAGTACTTC CASSDFVGGETQYF
. TRBJ1-3 TRBD1 TRBV29-1 TGCAGCGTCAAGGGGACAGGGGAGCACACCATATATTTT CSVKGTGEHTIYF
. TRBJ1-1 TRBD1 TRBV5-1 TGCGCCAGCAGCACGGGACAGGGGAAGAGCACTGAAGCTTTCTTT CASSTGQGKSTEAFF
. TRBJ2-7 TRBD2 TRBV11-3 TGTGCCAGCAGCCCCGTGGGGACTAGCGGAACCTACGAGCAGTACTTC CASSPVGTSGTYEQYF
few TRBJ2-2 . TRBV6-1 TGTGCCAGCAGTGAGGAGCGAAGACGGGAGCTGTTTTTT CASSEERRRELFF
once TRBJ1-6 . TRBV4-1 TGCGCCAGCAGCCAAGTCCGGCAGGGGTATAATTCACCCCTCCACTTT CASSQVRQGYNSPLHF
few TRBJ1-5 TRBD1 TRBV29-1 TGCAGCGTCGCCGGGACAGGGAGTAGCCAGCCCCAGCATTTT CSVAGTGSSQPQHF
once TRBJ2-5 . TRBV5-4 TGTGCCAGCAGCTTATGGGACTCCTACGGGGAGACCCAGTACTTC CASSLWDSYGETQYF
. TRBJ2-7 TRBD1 TRBV7-9 TGTGCCAGCAGCTCAGGGGGTCGAGCCCTCTACGAGCAGTACTTC CASSSGGRALYEQYF
. TRBJ1-2 TRBD1 TRBV9 TGTGCCAGCAGTCACAGGGGTGGGACCTCACTACCCTACACCTTC CASSHRGGTSLPYTF
. TRBJ1-3 . TRBV28 TGTGCCAGCAGTTCTCCCGGGAATGGAAACACCATATATTTT CASSSPGNGNTIYF
. TRBJ1-2 . TRBV5-1 TGCGCCAGCAGCTTTTTATTATCTCGCAGGAGGCGCGGCTACACCTTC CASSFLLSRRRRGYTF
once TRBJ2-1 . TRBV19 TGTGCCAGTAGAGTATCGGGAAGGGGGACCTACAATGAGCAGTTCTTC CASRVSGRGTYNEQFF
. TRBJ2-3 TRBD2 TRBV4-3 TGCGCCAGCAGCCACCTAGCGGGAGGGGGGGGTGGTACGCAGTATTTT CASSHLAGGGGGTQYF
. TRBJ2-7 . TRBV29-1 TGCAGCGTAGGATACAGGGTAGGCGAGCAGTACTTC CSVGYRVGEQYF
. TRBJ1-2 . TRBV29-1 TGCAGCGTTGAAGTCCCGGTGGGGAGTGGCTACACCTTC CSVEVPVGSGYTF